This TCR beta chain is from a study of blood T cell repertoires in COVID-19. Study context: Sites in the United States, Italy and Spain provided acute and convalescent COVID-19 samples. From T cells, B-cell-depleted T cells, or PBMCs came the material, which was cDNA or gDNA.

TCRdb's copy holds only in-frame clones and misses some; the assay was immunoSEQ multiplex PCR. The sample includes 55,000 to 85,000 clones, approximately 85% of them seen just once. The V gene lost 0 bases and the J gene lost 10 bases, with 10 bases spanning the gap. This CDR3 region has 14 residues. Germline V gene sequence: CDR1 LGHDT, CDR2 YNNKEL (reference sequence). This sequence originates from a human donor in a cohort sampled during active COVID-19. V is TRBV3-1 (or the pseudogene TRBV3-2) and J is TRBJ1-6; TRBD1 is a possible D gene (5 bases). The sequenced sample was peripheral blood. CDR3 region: CASSQDRGVSPLHF. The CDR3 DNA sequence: TGTGCCAGCAGCCAAGATCGGGGGGTCTCACCCCTCCACTTT.